A selection of T cell receptor beta chains follows, all from one sample in a study of T cells in Graves' hyperthyroidism and ophthalmopathy. TCRdb used MiXCR to reprocess the multiplex PCR reads, holding one entry per CDR3 protein. The table lists about 380,000 distinct CDR3 sequences, 18% of them singletons, with 40% in the top ten. The material sequenced was blood. These receptors originate from a man aged 18 to 30 with Graves' ophthalmopathy. Each CDR3 is given with its conserved first and last residue. The D gene is left open where the match is weak. Size values are once, few and many counts, or a class for expanded clones, and some rows have none.

CDR3 protein | CDR3 DNA | CDR3 length | J gene | V gene | clone size | D gene
CSASNRGLEPGELFF | TGCAGTGCTTCTAACAGGGGATTGGAGCCCGGGGAGCTGTTTTTT | 15 | TRBJ2-2 | TRBV20-1 | . | TRBD1
CASSVEGTGGNSPLHF | TGTGCCAGCAGCGTAGAAGGGACAGGAGGCAATTCACCCCTCCACTTT | 16 | TRBJ1-6 | TRBV9 | once | TRBD1
CATILSAGGYNEQFF | TGTGCCACCATCTTGTCGGCGGGGGGCTACAATGAGCAGTTCTTC | 15 | TRBJ2-1 | TRBV5-4 | few | TRBD2
CASSPIGTGYEQYF | TGTGCCAGCAGCCCCATAGGGACAGGCTACGAGCAGTACTTC | 14 | TRBJ2-7 | TRBV7-2 | . | TRBD1
CASSPTGLDTIYF | TGTGCCAGCAGCCCGACAGGTTTGGACACCATATATTTT | 13 | TRBJ1-3 | TRBV28 | . | .
CASSLGTGQTYEQYF | TGTGCCAGCAGCTTAGGGACAGGGCAAACCTACGAGCAGTACTTC | 15 | TRBJ2-7 | TRBV11-2 | few | TRBD1
CASSPQTTEAFF | TGTGCCAGCTCACCACAGACCACTGAAGCTTTCTTT | 12 | TRBJ1-1 | TRBV18 | many | .
CSARTSGQGGDQPQHF | TGCAGTGCTAGAACTTCGGGACAGGGAGGGGATCAGCCCCAGCATTTT | 16 | TRBJ1-5 | TRBV20-1 | many | TRBD1
CASSFDRGVPYEQYF | TGTGCCAGCAGCTTCGACAGGGGTGTCCCCTACGAGCAGTACTTC | 15 | TRBJ2-7 | TRBV7-8 | . | TRBD1
CATRAGGDYGYTF | TGTGCCACCAGAGCAGGGGGAGACTATGGCTACACCTTC | 13 | TRBJ1-2 | TRBV15 | . | TRBD1
CSAGKGPEGYTF | TGCAGTGCTGGCAAGGGGCCGGAGGGCTACACCTTC | 12 | TRBJ1-2 | TRBV20-1 | . | .
CASSLFPGYEQYF | TGTGCCAGCAGCTTATTTCCGGGATACGAGCAGTACTTC | 13 | TRBJ2-7 | TRBV7-2 | many | .
CASSLAGGRTLDTQYF | TGCGCCAGCAGCTTGGCAGGGGGGAGGACGCTAGATACGCAGTATTTT | 16 | TRBJ2-3 | TRBV5-1 | many | .
CASQSISPYNEQFF | TGTGCCAGCCAGAGTATCTCCCCCTACAATGAGCAGTTCTTC | 14 | TRBJ2-1 | TRBV5-1 | . | .
CSAPVYGGTNEKLFF | TGCAGTGCCCCAGTCTATGGGGGGACTAATGAAAAACTGTTTTTT | 15 | TRBJ1-4 | TRBV20-1 | few | .
CASSQVTGEQYF | TGTGCCAGCAGCCAAGTCACGGGGGAGCAGTACTTC | 12 | TRBJ2-7 | TRBV3-1 | many | .
CASSLTSGGVHNEQFF | TGTGCCAGCAGCCTCACTAGCGGGGGGGTCCACAATGAGCAGTTCTTC | 16 | TRBJ2-1 | TRBV7-3 | many | TRBD2
CASSSGLIYEQYF | TGTGCCAGCAGTTCGGGACTAATCTACGAGCAGTACTTC | 13 | TRBJ2-7 | TRBV6-1 | . | TRBD2
CATSKVAGETQYF | TGTGCCACCAGCAAGGTAGCGGGAGAGACCCAGTACTTC | 13 | TRBJ2-5 | TRBV15 | few | TRBD2
CSAPGQGQETQYF | TGCAGTGCCCCGGGACAGGGGCAAGAGACCCAGTACTTC | 13 | TRBJ2-5 | TRBV20-1 | . | TRBD1
CASSQDLPKTGLNQHF | TGCGCCAGCAGCCAAGATTTACCCAAGACAGGGCTAAACCAGCATTTT | 16 | TRBJ1-5 | TRBV4-1 | . | TRBD1
CASSLSNSGGASEQFF | TGCGCCAGCAGCCTCTCCAATAGCGGGGGGGCTAGCGAGCAGTTCTTC | 16 | TRBJ2-1 | TRBV4-1 | . | TRBD2
CASSLDGGPNYGYTF | TGTGCCAGCAGCTTAGACGGGGGGCCTAACTATGGCTACACCTTC | 15 | TRBJ1-2 | TRBV7-9 | few | .
CASSESIVRHQETQYF | TGCGCCAGCAGTGAGTCGATTGTACGCCACCAAGAGACCCAGTACTTC | 16 | TRBJ2-5 | TRBV10-2 | . | .
CASSLGSGGAYEQYF | TGTGCCAGCAGTCTTGGTAGCGGGGGGGCCTACGAGCAGTACTTC | 15 | TRBJ2-7 | TRBV12-3/TRBV12-4 | many | TRBD2
CASRDRGNGYTF | TGTGCCAGCAGGGACAGGGGGAATGGCTACACCTTC | 12 | TRBJ1-2 | TRBV6-2/TRBV6-3 | many | TRBD1
CASSLRRTNEKLFF | TGTGCCAGCAGTCTCCGACGGACTAATGAAAAACTGTTTTTT | 14 | TRBJ1-4 | TRBV12-3/TRBV12-4 | many | .
CASSVVLDRENTEAFF | TGTGCCAGCAGCGTTGTCCTCGACAGGGAGAACACTGAAGCTTTCTTT | 16 | TRBJ1-1 | TRBV9 | many | TRBD1
CASSRDSSGGREQFF | TGTGCCAGCAGTCGGGACTCTAGCGGGGGGCGGGAGCAGTTCTTC | 15 | TRBJ2-1 | TRBV7-9 | . | TRBD2
CASSFHGGPGNTIYF | TGTGCCAGCAGTTTCCATGGGGGCCCTGGAAACACCATATATTTT | 15 | TRBJ1-3 | TRBV28 | . | .
CASSQGQENTEQFF | TGCGCCAGCAGCCAAGGACAGGAAAACACTGAGCAGTTCTTC | 14 | TRBJ2-1 | TRBV4-1 | few | .
CASSPPVAGNPEQYF | TGCGCCAGCAGCCCGCCGGTAGCGGGGAATCCCGAGCAGTACTTC | 15 | TRBJ2-7 | TRBV5-1 | . | TRBD2
CASSPTDRRGTEAFF | TGTGCCAGCTCACCAACTGACAGGCGGGGCACTGAAGCTTTCTTT | 15 | TRBJ1-1 | TRBV18 | . | .
CASSFSGGTGELFF | TGTGCCAGCAGCTTTAGCGGGGGCACCGGGGAGCTGTTTTTT | 14 | TRBJ2-2 | TRBV7-9 | few | TRBD2
CASSRDATGGETQYF | TGTGCCAGCTCACGAGACGCAACAGGGGGAGAGACCCAGTACTTC | 15 | TRBJ2-5 | TRBV18 | many | TRBD1
CASSVDKNTEAFF | TGTGCCAGCAGTGTTGACAAGAACACTGAAGCTTTCTTT | 13 | TRBJ1-1 | TRBV2 | many | .